The clone carrying this T cell receptor beta chain has just one count. Combining a sample-barcoded 5' primer with a J-beta primer mix, a second PCR ran for roughly 6 to 12 cycles. TCRdb reprocessed the 5' RACE reads with MiXCR, giving one entry per CDR3 protein. The table includes hundreds of thousands of distinct CDR3 sequences, about 53% detected once. The data derive from a study of blood T cells in healthy people across ages. V gave up 2 bases and J gave up 1 base, with 14 bases separating them. This CDR3 is built from 16 residues. From germline, CDR1 is SEHNR and CDR2 FQNEAQ (reference sequence).

Sequences were obtained from blood. The chain uses TRBV7-9 and TRBJ2-5; D is ambiguous. This clonotype was obtained from a man aged 60 to 75 in good health. CDR3 DNA sequence: TGTGCCAGCAGCTTACGACGGGCCGGCCTCCAAGAGACCCAGTACTTC. Translated, it gives CASSLRRAGLQETQYF.